This TCR beta chain is drawn from a study of blood T cells in healthy people across ages. V was pared by 1 base and J by 3 bases, with 3 bases of the junction left unmatched. The CDR3 extends over 16 amino acids. The germline V gene has CDR1 MGHDK and CDR2 SYGVNS. A J-beta primer mix and a sample-barcoded 5' primer were used in a second PCR of roughly 6 to 11 cycles. TCRdb processed the 5' RACE reads anew with MiXCR; each CDR3 protein has one entry. The sample holds hundreds of thousands of distinct CDR3 sequences, around 50% seen once. This clonotype was seen a handful of times. V and J are TRBV25-1 and TRBJ2-5; 12 positions match TRBD2. Sequencing input: blood. The sequence was obtained from a man older than 75 in good health. The DNA of the CDR3 is TGTGCCAGCAGTGAATGGGCTAGCGGGGGGGAAGAGACCCAGTACTTC. This encodes CASSEWASGGEETQYF. The whole variable domain, filled in from reference TRBV25-1 and TRBJ2-5, reads EADIYQTPRYLVIGTGKKITLECSQTMGHDKMYWYQQDPGMELHLIHYSYGVNSTEKGDLSSESTVSRIRTEHFPLTLESARPSHTSQYLCASSEWASGGEETQYFGPGTRLLVL.